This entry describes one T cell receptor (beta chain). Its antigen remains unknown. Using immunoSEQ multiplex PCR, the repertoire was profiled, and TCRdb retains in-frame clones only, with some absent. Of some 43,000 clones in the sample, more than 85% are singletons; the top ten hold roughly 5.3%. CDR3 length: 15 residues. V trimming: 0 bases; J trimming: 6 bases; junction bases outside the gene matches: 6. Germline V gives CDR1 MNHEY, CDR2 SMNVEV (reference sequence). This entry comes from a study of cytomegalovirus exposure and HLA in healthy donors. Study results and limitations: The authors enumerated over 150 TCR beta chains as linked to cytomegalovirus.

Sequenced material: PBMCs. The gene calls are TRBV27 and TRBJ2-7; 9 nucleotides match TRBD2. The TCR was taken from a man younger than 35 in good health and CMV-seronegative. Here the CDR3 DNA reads TGTGCCAGCAGTTTATCGAGGGCGGGAGGGGGCGAGCAGTACTTC. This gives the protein CASSLSRAGGGEQYF.